Described below is a single T cell receptor (beta chain) sequence and its context. Trimming took off 3 bases at V and 7 bases at J, with 10 bases between the two ends. Looked up from germline, CDR1 is MNHEY and CDR2 is SVGAGI. This CDR3 has 14 amino acids. The sample comes from a study of blood T cell repertoires in COVID-19. Method: immunoSEQ multiplex PCR; TCRdb's copy keeps in-frame clones and lacks some. This table has a few hundred thousand clones, about 88% appearing once. The chain links TRBV6-5 to TRBJ1-6; maybe TRBD1 (6 bases). The sequence was obtained from a woman aged 55-69 years with acute or convalescent COVID-19. The sample taken for sequencing was peripheral blood. This chain's CDR3 is CASSYRTENSPLHF. The CDR3, as DNA: TGTGCCAGCAGTTATCGGACAGAAAATTCACCCCTCCACTTT.